In this sample, the clone carrying this T cell receptor (beta chain) turned up once. The entry originates in a study of blood T cell repertoires in COVID-19. In the study overall: Both acute and convalescent COVID-19 samples were obtained from the United States, Italy and Spain.

There are 13 residues in the CDR3. Germline assignment: CDR1 SNHLY and CDR2 FYNNEI. Trimming removed 7 bases from V and 0 bases from J, with 6 bases in between. In the authors' methods: The assay estimated nucleated cells by amplifying reference gene primers. TCRdb's copy holds only in-frame clones and misses some; the assay was immunoSEQ multiplex PCR. The V and J calls and clone size were taken over from that table, and D and trimming were inferred from the DNA. Of roughly 32,000 clones listed, roughly nine tenths were seen once; the top ten hold approximately 9.6%. This chain uses TRBV2 with TRBJ2-2; D may be TRBD1 (5 bases). This TCR was sampled from a human donor with active COVID-19. The donor label of this sample is uncertain. The sample comprised peripheral blood. CDR3 sequence: CASMTANTGELFF. The CDR3 nucleotides are TGTGCCAGCATGACAGCGAACACCGGGGAGCTGTTTTTT.